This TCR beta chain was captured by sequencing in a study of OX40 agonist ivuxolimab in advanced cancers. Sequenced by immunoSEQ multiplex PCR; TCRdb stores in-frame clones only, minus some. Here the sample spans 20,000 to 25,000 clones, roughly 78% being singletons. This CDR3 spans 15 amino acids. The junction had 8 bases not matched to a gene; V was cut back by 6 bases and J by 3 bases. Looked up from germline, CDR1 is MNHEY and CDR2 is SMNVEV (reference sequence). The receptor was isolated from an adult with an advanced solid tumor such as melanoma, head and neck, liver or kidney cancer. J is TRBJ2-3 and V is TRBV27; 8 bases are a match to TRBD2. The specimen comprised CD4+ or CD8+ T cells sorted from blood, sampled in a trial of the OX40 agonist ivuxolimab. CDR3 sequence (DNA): TGTGCCAGCAGCCGGACTAGCTTTAGGACAGATACGCAGTATTTT. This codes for CASSRTSFRTDTQYF.